Below are 20 T cell receptor beta chains sequenced from a single sample in a study of T cell changes during pregnancy in multiple sclerosis (dated by TCRdb to the late 2010s). Receptor libraries were prepared by the immunoSEQ multiplex PCR assay. The table comes from immuneACCESS by way of TCRdb, which keeps in-frame sequences with V and J called. Part of the clones is missing from these tables; in studies checked, under half for an unresolved V gene and the rest for unknown reasons. The sample table holds about 24,000 clones, of which roughly 90% were seen once. The ten largest account for 8% of the sample. Sequencing used CD8+ T cells from peripheral blood mononuclear cells, obtained in the first trimester of pregnancy. These receptor sequences come from a female donor in good health, enrolled as a control in a pregnancy study.

This clone has a single count. The chain has TRBV5-4 and TRBJ2-5, with 10 bases that match TRBD2. Trimming took 2 bases from V and 1 from J; bases not matched to a gene: 5. Germline V lookup: CDR1 SGHNT, CDR2 YYREEE (reference sequence). The CDR3 contains 16 residues. CDR3 bases: TGTGCCAGCAGCTTAGGTCTAGCGGGGGTCCAAGAGACCCAGTACTTC. Its translation: CASSLGLAGVQETQYF.

The chain links TRBV28 to TRBJ1-2; 9 bases line up with TRBD1. J was trimmed by 6 bases and V by 5 bases; bases with no gene match: 7. Germline lookup yields CDR1 MDHEN and CDR2 SYDVKM. The CDR3 is 14 amino acids. The CDR3 reads CASSQRQGEDGYTF. The CDR3 nucleotides are TGTGCCAGCAGTCAAAGACAGGGGGAGGATGGCTACACCTTC.

This clone is classed as medium-sized. The rearrangement links TRBV4-2 to TRBJ2-7; 9 bases agree with TRBD1. After removal of 0 bases from V and 3 bases from J, the junction contained 3 bases not matched to a gene. This CDR3 is 15 amino acids long. CDR1 is LGHNA and CDR2 is YNFKEQ in the germline V gene. The CDR3 sequence is CASSQDETGGYEQYF. CDR3 in DNA: TGTGCCAGCAGCCAAGATGAGACAGGGGGCTACGAGCAGTACTTC.

This clone was detected ten times or more. The rearrangement links TRBV7-9 to TRBJ2-7; D perhaps matches TRBD1 (7 bases). The CDR3 spans 14 residues. The germline V gene has CDR1 SEHNR and CDR2 FQNEAQ (reference sequence). With 3 bases removed from V and 5 bases from J, the gap between germline ends came to 14 bases. The CDR3, as DNA: TGTGCCAGCAGCTTCCAGGGGGGCGGTGACGAGCAGTACTTC. It yields the protein CASSFQGGGDEQYF.

The rearrangement uses TRBV30 and TRBJ1-2; 10 bases map to TRBD1. V shed 0 bases, J shed 6 bases, and the junction held 4 bases outside the gene matches. Germline loops: CDR1 GTSNPN, CDR2 SVGIG (reference sequence). This CDR3 region has 14 residues. The CDR3 DNA follows: TGTGCCTGGAGTGTACACGGGACAGGGGATGGCTACACCTTC. Its translation: CAWSVHGTGDGYTF.

J is TRBJ1-6 and V is TRBV25-1; the D gene is possibly TRBD1 (6 bases). Trimming pared 2 bases from V and 10 bases from J, leaving 15 bases between. This CDR3 has 15 residues. Germline V gene data show CDR1 as MGHDK and CDR2 as SYGVNS. The CDR3: CASSETGMSNSPLHF. As DNA, the CDR3 is TGTGCCAGCAGTGAAACAGGGATGTCTAACTCACCCCTCCACTTT.

The chain employs TRBV27 and TRBJ2-3, with D maybe TRBD2 (5 bases). Germline V gene sequence: CDR1 MNHEY, CDR2 SMNVEV (reference sequence). Trimming pared 1 base from V and 1 base from J, leaving 18 bases between. This CDR3 region has 18 residues. The CDR3 loop is CASSLYRHPPGGTDTQYF. The DNA of the CDR3 is TGTGCCAGCAGTTTATACCGCCACCCCCCCGGGGGCACAGATACGCAGTATTTT.

The V gene is TRBV9, the J gene TRBJ2-3; 12 bases agree with TRBD2. V lost 2 bases, J lost 6 bases, and 4 bases stayed unmatched. Germline V gene data show CDR1 as SGDLS and CDR2 as YYNGEE. CDR3 length: 15 residues. The DNA of the CDR3 is TGTGCCAGCAGCGTGCCTAGCGGGGGGGCGGATACGCAGTATTTT. Its protein is CASSVPSGGADTQYF.

The chain couples TRBV2 to TRBJ1-2, with 10 nucleotides matching TRBD1. Germline V lookup: CDR1 SNHLY, CDR2 FYNNEI. V shed 3 bases, J shed 6 bases, and the junction held 4 bases outside the gene matches. CDR3 length equals 14 residues. CDR3 region: CASSDDRGLNGYTF. DNA for the CDR3: TGTGCCAGCAGTGACGACAGGGGGCTGAATGGCTACACCTTC.

The rearrangement links TRBV27 to TRBJ1-5, with 8 nucleotides matching TRBD1. CDR1 is MNHEY, CDR2 SMNVEV, per germline (reference sequence). Trimming removed 3 bases from V and 4 bases from J; junction bases left unmatched: 8. CDR3 length: 16 amino acids. The CDR3 loop is CASSLRQGARNQPQHF. As DNA, the CDR3 is TGTGCCAGCAGTTTGAGGCAGGGGGCGCGAAATCAGCCCCAGCATTTT.

The chain couples TRBV9 to TRBJ2-2; tentatively, D is TRBD1 (5 bases). V gave up 1 base and J gave up 3 bases, with 10 bases separating them. CDR1 and CDR2 (germline): SGDLS, YYNGEE. This CDR3 contains 15 residues. CDR3 sequence: CASSVRGQDTGELFF. The CDR3 bases are TGTGCCAGCAGCGTAAGGGGTCAAGACACCGGGGAGCTGTTTTTT.

The chain couples TRBV4-3 to TRBJ1-4; TRBD1 aligns across 8 bases. After removal of 2 bases from V and 10 bases from J, the junction contained 9 bases not matched to a gene. The germline CDR1 and CDR2 sequences are LGHNA and YSLEER. The CDR3 length is 15 residues. CDR3 DNA sequence: TGCGCCAGCAGCCAAAAATATGACAGGGGCGTAAAACTGTTTTTT. Its protein product is CASSQKYDRGVKLFF.

The rearrangement uses TRBV13 and TRBJ1-6; 7 nucleotides match TRBD1. The CDR3 spans 15 residues. CDR1 is PRHDT and CDR2 is FYEKMQ in the germline V gene (reference sequence). V lost 1 base to trimming and J lost 7 bases; unmatched junction nucleotides: 4. CDR3 amino acids: CASSLAGTENSPLHF. In DNA form, the CDR3 reads TGTGCCAGCAGCTTAGCCGGGACAGAAAATTCACCCCTCCACTTT. Complete variable domain (other parts from reference TRBV13 and TRBJ1-6): AAGVIQSPRHLIKEKRETATLKCYPIPRHDTVYWYQQGPGQDPQFLISFYEKMQSDKGSIPDRFSAQQFSDYHSELNMSSLELGDSALYFCASSLAGTENSPLHFGNGTRLTVT.

This clone turned up a few times. The V and J genes are TRBV7-9 and TRBJ1-6; weak D call: TRBD1 (5 bases). The length of the CDR3 is 14 residues. CDR1 is SEHNR and CDR2 is FQNEAQ in the germline V gene (reference sequence). V lost 5 bases and J lost 6, with 11 bases in between. The CDR3 sequence: CASSGGVLNSPLHF. DNA for the CDR3: TGTGCCAGCAGCGGGGGGGTCCTTAATTCACCCCTCCACTTT.

The V gene is TRBV5-1, the J gene TRBJ2-1, with D maybe TRBD1 (7 bases). The CDR3 is 15 amino acids. Germline V CDR1 and CDR2: SGHRS, YFSETQ. Trimming removed 3 bases at V and 5 bases at J, with 15 bases between. CDR3 nucleotides: TGCGCCAGCAGCTACATGGAGGGGGCGGACAATGAGCAGTTCTTC. Its translation is CASSYMEGADNEQFF.

V and J are TRBV29-1 and TRBJ2-3; D is unresolved. CDR1 and CDR2 from the germline V gene are SQVTM and ANQGSEA. Trimming pared 5 bases from V and 4 bases from J, leaving 7 bases between. This CDR3 contains 11 residues. DNA for the CDR3: TGCAGCGTTCCAGGATCAGATACGCAGTATTTT. Its translation is CSVPGSDTQYF.

The rearrangement uses TRBV13 and TRBJ2-7, with D tentatively TRBD1 (5 bases). The CDR3 is 14 amino acids. V was trimmed by 4 bases and J by 3 bases, leaving 13 bases between them. Germline assignment: CDR1 PRHDT and CDR2 FYEKMQ (reference sequence). CDR3 region: CASSSSDSFYEQYF. The DNA for the CDR3 is TGTGCCAGCAGCTCTTCAGACAGTTTCTACGAGCAGTACTTC.

The chain carries TRBV7-9 and TRBJ1-5; D call uncertain. CDR3 length equals 16 residues. Germline values: CDR1 SEHNR, CDR2 FQNEAQ (reference sequence). V gave up 2 bases and J gave up 5 bases, with 16 bases separating them. The CDR3, as DNA: TGTGCCAGCAGCTTACCTACGGCGGAGGGAGATCAGCCCCAGCATTTT. Amino acids: CASSLPTAEGDQPQHF. Combining the CDR3 with reference TRBV7-9 and TRBJ1-5 gives the whole variable domain DTGVSQNPRHKITKRGQNVTFRCDPISEHNRLYWYRQTLGQGPEFLTYFQNEAQLEKSRLLSDRFSAERPKGSFSTLEIQRTEQGDSAMYLCASSLPTAEGDQPQHFGDGTRLSIL.

The CDR3 nucleotides read TGTGCCAGCAGCGCTACAGTGGAAAAACTGTTTTTT. The encoded protein is CASSATVEKLFF. This chain joins TRBV5-4 and TRBJ1-4; D uncertain. Germline loops: CDR1 SGHNT, CDR2 YYREEE (reference sequence). Trimming took 4 bases from V and 8 from J, leaving 9 bases between them. CDR3 length: 12 amino acids.

The chain combines TRBV27 with TRBJ1-1, with D perhaps matching TRBD1 (6 bases). This CDR3 comprises 13 residues. Germline CDR1 and CDR2: MNHEY and SMNVEV (reference sequence). V was trimmed by 8 bases and J by 4 bases, leaving 14 bases between them. The CDR3 region is CASRGAWLTEAFF. For the CDR3, the DNA is TGTGCCAGCCGGGGGGCCTGGCTCACTGAAGCTTTCTTT.